There are many counts of the clone carrying this TCR beta chain. TCRdb passed the reads through MiXCR, listing each CDR3 protein once. In the table there are 200,000 to 300,000 distinct CDR3 sequences, approximately 7% of which are singletons. These data belong to a study of T cell repertoires in cytomegalovirus infection. The length of the CDR3 is 13 residues. Germline V CDR1 and CDR2: MNHEY, SVGEGT. Trimming removed 6 bases from V and 2 bases from J; junction bases left unmatched: 3. The clonotype comes from a human donor in good health (CMV status not recorded). Some clones in this sample may be carry-over from other donors' samples. Sample: PBMCs. The V and J genes are TRBV6-2 or TRBV6-3 and TRBJ2-7; 8 nucleotides match TRBD1. CDR3: CASRRGQAYEQYF. CDR3 nucleotide sequence: TGTGCCAGCAGGAGGGGACAGGCCTACGAGCAGTACTTC.